This T cell receptor (beta chain) came from a study of OX40 agonist ivuxolimab in advanced cancers. This clone showed up just once. People who had autoimmune disease history or systemic immunosuppression were excluded. Sequenced by immunoSEQ multiplex PCR; TCRdb stores in-frame clones only, minus some. The sample includes around 82,000 clones, roughly nine tenths of them seen just once. V dropped 5 bases and J dropped 0 bases, with 8 bases sitting between them. Looked up from germline, CDR1 is MNHNY and CDR2 is SVGAGI (reference sequence). The CDR3 contains 14 residues. The chain recombines TRBV6-6 with TRBJ1-5; D is unclear. The receptor was derived from an adult with an advanced solid tumor such as melanoma, head and neck, liver or kidney cancer. Sequenced here: CD4+ or CD8+ T cells sorted from blood, sampled in a trial of the OX40 agonist ivuxolimab. The CDR3 region has the DNA TGTGCCAGCAGTCAGGACGGTAGCAATCAGCCCCAGCATTTT. Residues: CASSQDGSNQPQHF.